This TCR beta chain came from a study of T cells in Graves' hyperthyroidism and ophthalmopathy (dated by TCRdb to between 2017 and 2020). Background on the whole study: Peripheral blood samples were taken at initial diagnosis, before any treatment was given. A discovery cohort of approximately 97 patients, roughly 45 with Graves' ophthalmopathy and about 60 with stable Graves' hyperthyroidism, was used to find distinguishing TCR V-J signatures. Prospective prediction of ophthalmopathy was tested in an independent validation cohort of approximately 19 hyperthyroidism patients and some 17 patients who later progressed to ophthalmopathy. The 80 to 100 discovery patients were randomly divided into training and test sets at a 7:3 ratio. In addition, the study compared T-cell repertoires in thyroid tissue and in blood from about 6 Graves' hyperthyroidism patients. After sampling, hyperthyroidism patients received methimazole starting at 30 mg daily, and ophthalmopathy patients received high-dose intravenous methylprednisolone. The paper describes TCR Vbeta CDR3 sequencing of 135 peripheral blood samples, made up of roughly 45 ophthalmopathy patients, 70 to 80 hyperthyroidism patients and 17 progressor patients. What the work shows at the level of the full study, not this receptor alone: Sample size was not statistically predetermined, and blinding of investigators to group allocation was not performed. A model built on a 13 V-J signature distinguished ophthalmopathy from stable hyperthyroidism, reaching around 87% sensitivity and about 81% specificity in cross-validation and 80%/75% in testing. Blood samples also contained most of the expanded thyroid clonotypes (frequency above 0.001), which suggests that blood repertoires may reflect thyroid immune responses. In validation, the model predicted progression to ophthalmopathy with 65% to 71% sensitivity and about 73% specificity, a median of 6.5 months before onset.

Graves' hyperthyroidism was defined as stable when no progression to ophthalmopathy occurred over 18 months of follow-up. Hyperthyroidism patients were aged 18 to 65 years and newly diagnosed, with disease duration of less than 2 months. Exclusion was applied to patients with uncontrolled infections, other autoimmune diseases, pregnancy or lactation. Clinical symptoms, serum thyroxine and TRAb, thyroid ultrasound, and orbital computed tomography formed the basis for the diagnoses. PBMCs were isolated from roughly 10 ml of fresh peripheral blood by Ficoll-Paque density gradient centrifugation. Trizol reagent was used to extract total RNA, and RNA quality was then checked on an Agilent 2100 Bioanalyzer. This clonotype was detected many times. No antigen is known for it. No base quality values were provided; no much bigger clone lies one nucleotide off. From the germline V gene (reference sequence), CDR1 is DFQATT and CDR2 is SNEGSKA. Relative to germline, V is missing 4 bases and J is missing 2 bases, with 0 bases of the junction outside any gene match. From the cysteine up to the phenylalanine, the CDR3 has a length of 12 residues. Only the CDR3 portion is preserved as DNA: 36 bases, with reading frame beginning at the first base.

Amplification of TCR beta CDR3 regions was carried out from RNA transcripts. The TCR CDR3 was subjected to a first round of RT-PCR using the HTBI primer set and the Qiagen OneStep RT-PCR kit. The libraries were constructed in a second round of multiplex PCR and then size-selected and purified. The libraries were sequenced on an Illumina HiSeq2000 using paired-end 100 bp reads. The source study handled its data this way. SOAPnuke was used to process the raw data, with reads discarded if the reads contained adapters or uncalled bases, had a mean Phred below 15, or lacked an exact constant-primer or identifier match. COPE v1.2.5 was used to merge high-quality paired reads, and clonotypes were defined as unique nucleotide sequences. MiTCR v1.1 was used to align clonotypes to the IMGT TRBV, TRBD and TRBJ reference segments. The analysis was restricted to V-J combinations with a frequency above 0.0001, which together covered approximately 99% of the repertoires. A TCS score was defined as the ratio between F50 (clonal expansion) and ExV (chaos), using BLOSUM62-based TCRdist between CDR3 peptides within each V-J. Welch's t-statistics and random forest reduced 450 to 600 V-J features to under 15, which were used in a naive Bayes classifier (R e1071). TCRdb reprocessed the public reads (quality trimming at Q25 with fastp, clone calling with MiXCR) and kept in-frame beta chains. Each entry is one CDR3 protein sequence, shown with its most common DNA and genes. For this entry, the V and J calls and clone size follow TCRdb and not the study's own pipeline. The sample table holds some 200,000 distinct CDR3 sequences, of which 17% were seen once. Over 45% of the sample rests with the top ten.

The chain is encoded by TRBV20-1 joined to TRBJ2-5, with 8 bases in between that match TRBD2. Sequencing used blood. The TCR sequence derives from a woman between 50 and 59 years old with Graves' hyperthyroidism. The CDR3 region reads CSAKRGQETQYF. The bases read TGCAGTGCTAAGCGGGGGCAAGAGACCCAGTACTTC.